This record looks at one T cell receptor beta chain sequence and its context. The CDR3 is made up of 19 amino acids. CDR1 is LGHDT, CDR2 YNNKEL, per germline (reference sequence). With 0 bases removed from V and 0 bases from J, the gap between germline ends came to 17 bases. This record belongs to a study of blood T cell repertoires in COVID-19. Study processing details: From reference gene primer amplification, estimates of nucleated cell counts were derived. Clones were sequenced by immunoSEQ multiplex PCR, and TCRdb holds only the in-frame ones, with some missing. V, J and clone size were drawn from that table, and D and trimming were deduced from the DNA. The table has about 400,000 clones, over 75% seen once.

The source material was PBMCs or T cells enriched from blood (not recorded which). The V and J genes are TRBV3-1 (or the pseudogene TRBV3-2) and TRBJ2-2, with D maybe TRBD2 (7 bases). The TCR originated in a woman between 40 and 50 years old with acute COVID-19. CDR3 region: CASSQEWYGGPANTGELFF. The CDR3, as DNA: TGTGCCAGCAGCCAAGAATGGTACGGGGGGCCTGCGAACACCGGGGAGCTGTTTTTT.